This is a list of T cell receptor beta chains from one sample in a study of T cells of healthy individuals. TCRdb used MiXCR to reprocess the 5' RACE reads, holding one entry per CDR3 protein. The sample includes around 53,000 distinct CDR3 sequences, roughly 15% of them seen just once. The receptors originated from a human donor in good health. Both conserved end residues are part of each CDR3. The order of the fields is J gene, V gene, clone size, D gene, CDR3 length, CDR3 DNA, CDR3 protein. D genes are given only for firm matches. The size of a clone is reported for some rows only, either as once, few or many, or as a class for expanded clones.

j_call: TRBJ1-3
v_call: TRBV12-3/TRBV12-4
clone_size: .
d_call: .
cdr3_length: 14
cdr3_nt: TGTGCCAGCAGTTTACCCCAGGGTAGGAACACCATATATTTT
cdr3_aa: CASSLPQGRNTIYF

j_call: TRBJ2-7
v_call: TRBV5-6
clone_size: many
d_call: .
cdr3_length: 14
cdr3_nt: TGTGCCAGCAGCCGCCTTACCGGAGCCTACGAGCAGTACTTC
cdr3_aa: CASSRLTGAYEQYF

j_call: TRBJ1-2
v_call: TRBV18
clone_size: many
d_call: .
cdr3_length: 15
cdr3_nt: TGTGCCAGCTCACTAGAGGACGCGGCAGGCTATGGCTACACCTTC
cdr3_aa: CASSLEDAAGYGYTF

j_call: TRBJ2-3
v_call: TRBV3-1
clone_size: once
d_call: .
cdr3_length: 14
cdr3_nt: TGTGCCAGCAGCCAAGATTTTGGGGCGGATACGCAGTATTTT
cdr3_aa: CASSQDFGADTQYF

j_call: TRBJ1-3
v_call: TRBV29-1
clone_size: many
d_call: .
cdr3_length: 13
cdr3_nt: TGCAGCGTTGCTGTAGGTATGACCGGCACCATATATTTT
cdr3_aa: CSVAVGMTGTIYF

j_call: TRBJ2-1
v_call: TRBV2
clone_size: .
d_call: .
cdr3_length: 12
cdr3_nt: TGTGCCAGCACCGGGAGTGGCCTCGGACAGTTCTTC
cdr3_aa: CASTGSGLGQFF

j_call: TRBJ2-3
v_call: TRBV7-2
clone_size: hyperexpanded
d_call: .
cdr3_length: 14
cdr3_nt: TGTGCCAGCAGCTTAGCAGGGGGAGCAGATACGCAGTATTTT
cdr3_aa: CASSLAGGADTQYF

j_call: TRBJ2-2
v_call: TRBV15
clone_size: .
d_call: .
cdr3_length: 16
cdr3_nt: TGTGCCACCAGCAGAGAGAGGGACTGGGGCACCGGGGAGCTGTTTTTT
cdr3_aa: CATSRERDWGTGELFF

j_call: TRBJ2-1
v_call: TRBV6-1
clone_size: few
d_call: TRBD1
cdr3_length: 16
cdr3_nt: TGTGCCAGCAGCGAACCGGGACAGGCGACCTACAATGAGCAGTTCTTC
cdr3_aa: CASSEPGQATYNEQFF

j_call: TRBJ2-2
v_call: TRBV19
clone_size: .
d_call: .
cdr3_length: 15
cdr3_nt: TGTGCCAGTACCTTCGGGGGATCGAACACCGGGGAGCTGTTTTTT
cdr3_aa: CASTFGGSNTGELFF

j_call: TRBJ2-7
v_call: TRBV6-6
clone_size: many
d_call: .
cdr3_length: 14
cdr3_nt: TGTGCCAGCAGTTATAGGAGCCAGGATCTGCGGTGCTACTTC
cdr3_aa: CASSYRSQDLRCYF

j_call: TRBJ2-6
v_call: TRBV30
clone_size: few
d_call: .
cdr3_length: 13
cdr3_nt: TGTGCCTGGAGTGTCGGGGGGGCCAACGTCCTGACTTTC
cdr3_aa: CAWSVGGANVLTF

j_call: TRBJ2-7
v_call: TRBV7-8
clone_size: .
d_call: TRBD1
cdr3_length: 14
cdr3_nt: TGTGCCAGCAGCTTACTCGGACAGGGGTACGAGCAGTACTTC
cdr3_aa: CASSLLGQGYEQYF

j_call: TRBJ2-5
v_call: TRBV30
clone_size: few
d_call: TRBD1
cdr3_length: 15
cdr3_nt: TGTGCCTGGAGTGTAGGGGGACAGGATCGAGAGACCCAGTACTTC
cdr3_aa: CAWSVGGQDRETQYF

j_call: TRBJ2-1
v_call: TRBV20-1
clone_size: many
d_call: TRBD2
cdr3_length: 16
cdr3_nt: TGCAGTGGGGGACTAGCGGGAGCCGGAGCCTGGAATGAGCAGTTCTTC
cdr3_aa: CSGGLAGAGAWNEQFF

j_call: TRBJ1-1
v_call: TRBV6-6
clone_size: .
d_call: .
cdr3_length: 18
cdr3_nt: TGTGCCAGCAGTTACCCCTTAAGGGGAGGCCAAGTGAACACTGAAGCTTTCTTT
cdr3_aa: CASSYPLRGGQVNTEAFF

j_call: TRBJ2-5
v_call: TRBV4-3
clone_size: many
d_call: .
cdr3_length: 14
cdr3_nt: TGCGCCAGCAGCCCCTCCCCAGGGGGGGAGACCCAGTACTTC
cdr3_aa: CASSPSPGGETQYF

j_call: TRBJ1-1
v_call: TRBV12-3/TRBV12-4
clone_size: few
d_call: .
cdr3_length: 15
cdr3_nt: TGTGCCAGCAGTCCAGGGTGGGGGCCGGACACTGAAGCTTTCTTT
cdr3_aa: CASSPGWGPDTEAFF

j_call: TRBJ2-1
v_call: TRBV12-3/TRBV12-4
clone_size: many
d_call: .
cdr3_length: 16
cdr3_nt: TGTGCCAGCAGTTTTTGGTCGGGTTTGACCTACAATGAGCAGTTCTTC
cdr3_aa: CASSFWSGLTYNEQFF

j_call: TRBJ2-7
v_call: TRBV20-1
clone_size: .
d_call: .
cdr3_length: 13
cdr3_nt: TGCAGTGCTAGTTTAGGGGGTATCGACGAGCAGTACTTC
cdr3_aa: CSASLGGIDEQYF

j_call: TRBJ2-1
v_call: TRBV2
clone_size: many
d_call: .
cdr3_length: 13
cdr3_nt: TGTGCCAGAACGAGGGACGAGGAGGATGAGCAGTTCTTC
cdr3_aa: CARTRDEEDEQFF

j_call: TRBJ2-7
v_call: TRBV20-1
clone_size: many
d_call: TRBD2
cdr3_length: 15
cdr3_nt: TGCAGTGCTAGAGGAGGGACTAGCGGGATAGGCGAGCAGTACTTC
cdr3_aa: CSARGGTSGIGEQYF

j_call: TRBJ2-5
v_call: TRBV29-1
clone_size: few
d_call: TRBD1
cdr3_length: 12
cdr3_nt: TGCAGCGGCAGGGGGACCCAAGAGACCCAGTACTTC
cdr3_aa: CSGRGTQETQYF

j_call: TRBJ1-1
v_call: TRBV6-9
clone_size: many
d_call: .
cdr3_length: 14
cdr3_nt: TGTGCCAGCAGCTCTCAGGGGAAGAACACTGAAGCTTTCTTT
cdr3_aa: CASSSQGKNTEAFF

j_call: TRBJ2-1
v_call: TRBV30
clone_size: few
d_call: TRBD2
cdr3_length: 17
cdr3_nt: TGTGCCCTTAAATCTGTTAGCGGGCTTTTCTCCTACAATGAGCAGTTCTTC
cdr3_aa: CALKSVSGLFSYNEQFF

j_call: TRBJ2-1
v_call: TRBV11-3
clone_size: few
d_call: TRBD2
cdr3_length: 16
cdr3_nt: TGTGCCAGCAGCTTAGGGACTAGCGGGAGTCGAGATGAGCAGTTCTTC
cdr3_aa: CASSLGTSGSRDEQFF

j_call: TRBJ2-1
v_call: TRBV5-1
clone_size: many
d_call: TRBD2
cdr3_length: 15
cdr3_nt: TGCGCCAGCAGCTGGGGGACTAGCCAAAACAATGAGCAGTTCTTC
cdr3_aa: CASSWGTSQNNEQFF

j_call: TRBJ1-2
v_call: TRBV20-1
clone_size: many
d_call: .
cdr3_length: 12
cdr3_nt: TGCAGTGCTAGGACCGATATGTATGGCTACACCTTC
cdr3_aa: CSARTDMYGYTF

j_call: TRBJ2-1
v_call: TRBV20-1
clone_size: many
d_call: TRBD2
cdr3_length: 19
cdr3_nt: TGCAGTGCTAGAGATCTTGTGTTCGCGGGACTAGCGGGAGGTAATGAGCAGTTCTTC
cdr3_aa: CSARDLVFAGLAGGNEQFF

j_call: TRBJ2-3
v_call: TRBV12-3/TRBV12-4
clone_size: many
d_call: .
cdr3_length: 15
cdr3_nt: TGTGCCAGCAGTTTTTGGGCAGGGCAGACAGATACGCAGTATTTT
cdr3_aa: CASSFWAGQTDTQYF

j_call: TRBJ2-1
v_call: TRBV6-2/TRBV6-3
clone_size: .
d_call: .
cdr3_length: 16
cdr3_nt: TGTGCCAGCAGTTCCACAATTGGGAGCTCCTACAATGAGCAGTTCTTC
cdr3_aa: CASSSTIGSSYNEQFF

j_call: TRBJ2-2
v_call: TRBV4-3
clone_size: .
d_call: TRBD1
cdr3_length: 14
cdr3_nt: TGCGCCTCGCGCCCGACAGGGGATGTCGGGGAGCTGTTTTTT
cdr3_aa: CASRPTGDVGELFF

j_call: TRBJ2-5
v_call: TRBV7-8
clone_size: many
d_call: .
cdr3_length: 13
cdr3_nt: TGTGCCAGCAGCTTCAGACACGGAGAGACCCAGTACTTC
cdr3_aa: CASSFRHGETQYF

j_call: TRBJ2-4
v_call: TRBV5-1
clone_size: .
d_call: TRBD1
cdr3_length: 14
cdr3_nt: TGCGCCGGCAGGGGGACGGCCGGCCAGACCATTCAGTACTTC
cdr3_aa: CAGRGTAGQTIQYF

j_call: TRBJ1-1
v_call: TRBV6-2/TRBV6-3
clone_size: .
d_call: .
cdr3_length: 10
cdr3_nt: TGTGCCAGCGGGGAGTGGGAAGCTTTCTTT
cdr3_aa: CASGEWEAFF

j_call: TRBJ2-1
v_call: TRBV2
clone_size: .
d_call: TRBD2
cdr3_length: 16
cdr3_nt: TGTGCCAGCAGTGGTCTCGCGGGGGGGCCTATTCCTGAGCAGTTCTTC
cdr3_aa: CASSGLAGGPIPEQFF

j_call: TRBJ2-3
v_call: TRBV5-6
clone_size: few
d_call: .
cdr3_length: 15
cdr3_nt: TGTGCCAGCAGCCTCACCGGCTTTAGCACAGATACGCAGTATTTT
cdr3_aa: CASSLTGFSTDTQYF

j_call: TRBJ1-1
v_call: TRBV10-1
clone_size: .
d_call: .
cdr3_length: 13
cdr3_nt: TGCGCCAGCAGTGAATGGGGAAACACTGAAGCTTTCTTT
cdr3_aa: CASSEWGNTEAFF

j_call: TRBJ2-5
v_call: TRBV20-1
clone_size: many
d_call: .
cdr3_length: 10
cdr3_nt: TGCAGTGCTAGGGGAGAGACCCAGTACTTC
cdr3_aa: CSARGETQYF

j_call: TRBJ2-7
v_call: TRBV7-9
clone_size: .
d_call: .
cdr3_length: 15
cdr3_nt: TGTGCCAGCAGCTTGGGCAGTCAGGTTTACCACGAGCAGTACTTC
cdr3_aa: CASSLGSQVYHEQYF

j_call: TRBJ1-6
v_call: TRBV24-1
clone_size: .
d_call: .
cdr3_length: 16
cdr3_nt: TGTGCCACCAGTGATTTAGGCAGGACGGCTAATTCACCCCTCCACTTT
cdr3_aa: CATSDLGRTANSPLHF

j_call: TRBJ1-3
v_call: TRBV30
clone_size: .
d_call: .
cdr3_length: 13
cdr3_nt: TGTGCCTGGAGTTGGGGTAGTGGAAACACCATATATTTT
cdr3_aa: CAWSWGSGNTIYF

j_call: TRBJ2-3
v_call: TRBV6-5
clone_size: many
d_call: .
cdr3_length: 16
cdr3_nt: TGTGCCAGCAGTTACTCGGTCACAGGGAGTGGAGATACGCAGTATTTT
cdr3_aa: CASSYSVTGSGDTQYF

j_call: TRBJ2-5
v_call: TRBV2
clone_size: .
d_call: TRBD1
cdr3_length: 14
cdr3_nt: TGTGCCAGCGGGCTATGGACAGGGAAAGAGACCCAGTACTTC
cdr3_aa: CASGLWTGKETQYF

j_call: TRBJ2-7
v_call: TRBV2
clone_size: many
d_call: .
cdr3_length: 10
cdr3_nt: TGTGCCAGCAAGAACTACGAGCAGTACTTC
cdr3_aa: CASKNYEQYF

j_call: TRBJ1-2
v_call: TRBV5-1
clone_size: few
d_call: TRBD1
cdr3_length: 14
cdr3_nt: TGCGCCAGCAGCTCCAGCGGGACAGGGGTCGGCTACACCTTC
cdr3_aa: CASSSSGTGVGYTF

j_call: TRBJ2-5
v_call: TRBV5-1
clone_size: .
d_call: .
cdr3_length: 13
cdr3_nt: TGCGCCAGCAGCTTTGAACGGCAAGAGACCCAGTACTTC
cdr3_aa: CASSFERQETQYF

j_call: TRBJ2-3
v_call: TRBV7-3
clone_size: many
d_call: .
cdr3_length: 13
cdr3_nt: TGTGCCAGCAGCTTAAACCTGGCGGATACGCAGTATTTT
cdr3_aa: CASSLNLADTQYF

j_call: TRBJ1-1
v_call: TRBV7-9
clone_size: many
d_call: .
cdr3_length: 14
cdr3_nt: TGTGCCAGCAGCCCCACAGGGCTCGACACTGAAGCTTTCTTT
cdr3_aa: CASSPTGLDTEAFF

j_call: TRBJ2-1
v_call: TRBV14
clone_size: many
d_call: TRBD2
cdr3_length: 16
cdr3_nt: TGTGCCAGCAGCCAATTCCTAGCGGGAGGGCCCGACGAGCAGTTCTTC
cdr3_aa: CASSQFLAGGPDEQFF

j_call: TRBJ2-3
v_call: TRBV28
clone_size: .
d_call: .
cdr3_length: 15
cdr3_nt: TGTGCCAGCAGTTTTAGGCCGGGACGGCCAGATACGCAGTATTTT
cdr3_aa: CASSFRPGRPDTQYF

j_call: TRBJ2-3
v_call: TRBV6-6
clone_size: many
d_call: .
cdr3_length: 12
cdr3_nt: TGTGCCAGCACGGACTCCCGGGATACGCAGTATTTT
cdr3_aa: CASTDSRDTQYF

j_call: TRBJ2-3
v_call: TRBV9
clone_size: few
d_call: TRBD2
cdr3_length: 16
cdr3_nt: TGTGCCAGCAGCGTAGCGGCTAGCGGGGGCACAGATACGCAGTATTTT
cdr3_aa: CASSVAASGGTDTQYF